One and the same sample provided the 10 T cell receptor beta chains below, sequenced in a study of Graves' ophthalmopathy and Graves' hyperthyroidism (dated by TCRdb to about 2018). Sequencing was carried out with an Illumina HiSeq 2000. For repertoire sequencing, the TCR beta CDR3 regions were amplified from RNA transcripts. The first round of RT-PCR was done with HTBI primers and the Qiagen OneStep RT-PCR kit, and was followed by a second round of multiplex PCR, then size selection and purification. TCRdb reprocessed the public reads (quality trimming at Q25 with fastp, clone calling with MiXCR) and kept in-frame beta chains. Each CDR3 protein gets just one entry, which takes the most common genes and DNA from the rows behind it. A total of about 740,000 distinct CDR3 sequences appear in this sample, around 40% of them only once. 44% of the sample is taken by the ten largest. Sequencing used peripheral blood. These receptors were obtained from an adult man with Graves' ophthalmopathy.

The V call is TRBV9, the J call TRBJ1-3, with 8 bases that match TRBD1. Losses at the gene ends were 3 bases for V and 3 bases for J; bases not matched to a gene: 5. The CDR3 has 15 residues. Germline V gives CDR1 SGDLS, CDR2 YYNGEE. Written as DNA, the CDR3 is TGTGCCAGCAGCGAGACAGGGGCAGGTGGAAACACCATATATTTT. This codes for CASSETGAGGNTIYF.

Details on this clonotype: A much larger clone is a single base away; this may be a read error. This chain uses TRBV29-1 with TRBJ1-4; no clear D. Per germline, CDR1 SQVTM and CDR2 ANQGSEA. The CDR3 consists of 13 residues. CDR3 nucleotide sequence: TGCAGCGTTGGTTCAAATCGGGGTGAAAAACTGTCTTTT. Its protein is CSVGSNRGEKLSF.

This clonotype was picked up many times. The chain carries TRBV29-1 and TRBJ2-6, with D perhaps TRBD2 (5 bases). The CDR3 is 18 amino acids. Germline-derived CDR1 and CDR2 are SQVTM and ANQGSEA. Trimming cost V 0 bases and J 0 bases, with 15 bases left between them. The CDR3 spells CSVEERAGLSSGANVLTF. CDR3 sequence (DNA): TGCAGCGTTGAAGAGCGGGCAGGCCTTAGCTCTGGGGCCAACGTCCTGACTTTC.

The chain couples TRBV7-3 to TRBJ2-5, with 8 bases lining up with TRBD1. Germline CDR1 reads SGHTA; CDR2 reads FQGTGA. The CDR3 covers 14 residues. The V and J ends lost 5 bases and 4 bases, in that order; junction bases with no gene match: 6. The CDR3 sequence is CASSAPGQVETQYF. CDR3 sequence (DNA): TGTGCCAGCAGCGCCCCGGGACAGGTAGAGACCCAGTACTTC. Supplemented by reference TRBV7-3 and TRBJ2-5, the full variable domain reads GAGVSQTPSNKVTEKGKYVELRCDPISGHTALYWYRQSLGQGPEFLIYFQGTGAADDSGLPNDRFFAVRPEGSVSTLKIQRTERGDSAVYLCASSAPGQVETQYFGPGTRLLVL.

The chain combines TRBV29-1 with TRBJ2-7, with TRBD2 identical over 7 bases. CDR3 length equals 12 residues. The junction had 4 bases not matched to a gene; V was cut back by 8 bases and J by 0 bases. CDR1 and CDR2 (germline): SQVTM, ANQGSEA. CDR3 protein: CSLSGDSYEQYF. The CDR3 DNA reads as TGCAGCTTAAGCGGGGACTCCTACGAGCAGTACTTC.

Comments on this clonotype: A read error may produce the germline difference seen at one junction end. The gene calls are TRBV7-2 and TRBJ2-7; possibly TRBD1 for D (6 bases). Germline V gives CDR1 SGHTA, CDR2 FQGNSA. The CDR3 loop spans 16 amino acids. Written as DNA, the CDR3 is TGTGCCGGCAGCTCGATCCGCAGGGGTTACGCCTACGAGCAGTACTTC. Encoded protein: CAGSSIRRGYAYEQYF. The full variable domain, in which reference TRBV7-2 and TRBJ2-7 provide the parts outside the CDR3, is GAGVSQSPSNKVTEKGKDVELRCDPISGHTALYWYRQSLGQGLEFLIYFQGNSAPDKSGLPSDRFSAERTGGSVSTLTIQRTQQEDSAVYLCAGSSIRRGYAYEQYFGPGTRLTVT.

Note on this clonotype: A read error may be the cause here, since a much bigger clone is one base away. This rearrangement joins TRBV5-1 to TRBJ1-1; a possible D gene is TRBD1 (5 bases). Germline CDR1 is SGHRS and CDR2 is YFSETQ. This CDR3 comprises 14 residues. The CDR3 DNA follows: TGTGCCAGCAGCTCCACAGGAGTAGGGCGGCAAGCTTTCTTT. It is translated as CASSSTGVGRQAFF.

The rearrangement joins TRBV19 to TRBJ1-1; 7 bases align to TRBD1. Per the germline V gene, CDR1 is LNHDA and CDR2 is SQIVND (reference sequence). The V gene end was trimmed by 5 bases and the J gene end by 6 bases; junction bases not matched to a gene: 15. The CDR3 is 16 residues long. The CDR3, as DNA: TGTGCCAGTAGTGCGGCCGGGTCAGGGGGTTGGGCTGAAGCTTTCTTT. Its translation is CASSAAGSGGWAEAFF.

The sample holds one count of this clonotype. The gene calls are TRBV5-1 and TRBJ2-7; TRBD1 aligns across 7 bases. This CDR3 region has 16 residues. CDR1 is SGHRS and CDR2 is YFSETQ in the germline V gene. The junction had 11 bases not matched to a gene; V was cut back by 2 bases and J by 3 bases. CDR3 amino acids: CASSFPGDRADYEQYF. The CDR3 DNA sequence: TGCGCCAGCAGCTTTCCCGGCGACAGGGCGGACTACGAGCAGTACTTC.

This clonotype came up many times. This sequence joins TRBV19 and TRBJ1-3; D is ambiguous. The ends were cut back, 3 bases at V and 2 bases at J, with 11 bases in the middle. The CDR3 is 15 amino acids. Germline-derived CDR1 and CDR2 are LNHDA and SQIVND (reference sequence). CDR3 loop: CASSIKRPAGNTIYF. CDR3 DNA sequence: TGTGCCAGTAGTATCAAGCGGCCAGCTGGAAACACCATATATTTT.